The source of this TCR beta chain is a study of CD8 T cells in Susac syndrome. RNA was extracted with the RNeasy kit, and a quantity of about 0.45 to 1 ug was reverse transcribed using random hexamers. TCRdb processed the immunoSEQ multiplex PCR reads anew with MiXCR; each CDR3 protein has one entry. The sample yields 250,000 to 300,000 distinct CDR3 sequences, roughly 85% seen once. In contrast to the negatively isolated CD8+ and CD4+ T cells, TEMRA cells were FACS-enriched. The V end lost 0 bases, the J end lost 7 bases, and 3 bases lay between the germline ends. The CDR3 has 10 residues. Germline V lookup: CDR1 DFQATT, CDR2 SNEGSKA (reference sequence).

This sequence originates from a human donor with multiple sclerosis. Sequencing used CD8+ T cells from PBMCs. V gene TRBV20-1 combines with J gene TRBJ1-2; D not certain. CDR3 region: CSAREGGYTF. CDR3 sequence (DNA): TGCAGTGCTAGAGAGGGTGGCTACACCTTC.